These T cell receptor beta chains were read from a single sample in a study of blood T cell repertoires in COVID-19. Here immunoSEQ multiplex PCR was the method, and the copy in TCRdb shows in-frame clones only, minus some. Here the sample spans approximately 250,000 clones, about 82% being singletons. The sequencing input was peripheral blood. The source of these receptors is a woman aged 55-70 years with active or convalescent COVID-19. Both conserved end residues are part of each CDR3. A D gene is named only where the DNA matches it firmly. Clone size is given for some rows only: seen once, a few or many times, or a class if the clone is expanded.

TRBJ2-3,TRBV4-2,once,TRBD2,TGTGCCAGCAGCCAAGCTAGCGGGAGATCTAGCACAGATACGCAGTATTTT,CASSQASGRSSTDTQYF
TRBJ2-1,TRBV12-5,NA,TRBD2,TGTGCTAGTGGGTCCGGGGGGGCGAATGAGCAGTTCTTC,CASGSGGANEQFF
TRBJ1-5,TRBV2,NA,NA,TGTGCCAGCAGCCAGTATAGCAATCAGCCCCAGCATTTT,CASSQYSNQPQHF
TRBJ2-3,TRBV5-4,NA,TRBD1,TGTGCCAGCAGCTTCGACAGGGGCTACACAGATACGCAGTATTTT,CASSFDRGYTDTQYF
TRBJ1-2,TRBV18,NA,NA,TGTGCCAGCTCACCCCGACAGACTAACTATGGCTACACCTTC,CASSPRQTNYGYTF
TRBJ2-7,TRBV5-1,NA,NA,TGCGCCAGCAGCTTGGGAGCGTCCGAGCCCCTCGAGCAGTACTTC,CASSLGASEPLEQYF
TRBJ1-2,TRBV6-1,NA,TRBD1,TGTGCCAGCAGTGAAGCACAACTCGGACAGGGGGATGGCTATGGCTACACCTTC,CASSEAQLGQGDGYGYTF
TRBJ1-2,TRBV5-4,NA,NA,TGTGCCAGCAGCTTGCCCCAGGCTGGCTATGGCTACACCTTC,CASSLPQAGYGYTF
TRBJ2-2,TRBV5-5,NA,NA,TGTGCCAGCAGCTTGGCCCTAGTCGACACCGGGGAGCTGTTTTTT,CASSLALVDTGELFF
TRBJ2-1,TRBV24-1,few,NA,TGTGCCACCAGTGACCCCCCTCGCGGTAGCTCCTACAATGAGCAGTTCTTC,CATSDPPRGSSYNEQFF
TRBJ1-1,TRBV6-6,NA,NA,TGTGCCAGCAGTTACTCCCATGGGGGCAGGGATGAAGCTTTCTTT,CASSYSHGGRDEAFF
TRBJ2-1,TRBV19,NA,TRBD2,TGTGCCAGTAGTATTTCGGGAGGTGGTGCGGGAGCGAAGGAGCAGTTCTTC,CASSISGGGAGAKEQFF
TRBJ1-3,TRBV5-1,NA,TRBD1,TGCGCCAGCAGCACAGGGGGAGGTGGAAACACCATATATTTT,CASSTGGGGNTIYF
TRBJ1-2,TRBV11-2,NA,NA,TGTGCCAGCAGCTCCCAACTCACAGTGCTCTATGGCTACACCTTC,CASSSQLTVLYGYTF
TRBJ1-1,TRBV2,NA,NA,TGTGCCAGCCAGAAGTCGAACACTGAAGCTTTCTTT,CASQKSNTEAFF
TRBJ1-1,TRBV6-5,NA,NA,TGTGCCAGCAGTTACTCCCGAACGGCTGAAGCTTTCTTT,CASSYSRTAEAFF
TRBJ1-5,TRBV2,few,TRBD1,TGTGCCAGCAGCCAAGACAGGGACCAGCCCCAGCATTTT,CASSQDRDQPQHF
TRBJ1-2,TRBV28,NA,NA,TGTGCCAGCAGTTTATCCAGGGCGGACTATGGCTACACCTTC,CASSLSRADYGYTF
TRBJ2-3,TRBV7-6,NA,TRBD2,TGTGCCAGCAGCGTGAGCGGGGGACGCACAGATACGCAGTATTTT,CASSVSGGRTDTQYF
TRBJ1-6,TRBV2,NA,NA,TGTGCCAGCAGAGGGGGGGGAAGGAATTCACCCCTCCACTTT,CASRGGGRNSPLHF
TRBJ2-6,TRBV19,NA,NA,TGTGCCAGTACCCCGTACCCTTACAGGGAAGATTTGTCTGGGGCCAACGTCCTGACTTTC,CASTPYPYREDLSGANVLTF
TRBJ2-4,TRBV4-2,NA,NA,TGTGCCAGCAGCCAAACGACTACGGGCATTCAGTACTTC,CASSQTTTGIQYF
TRBJ1-4,TRBV3-1/TRBV3-2,NA,TRBD1,TGTGCCAGCAGCCAAGGCTGGGACAGTAATGAAAAACTGTTTTTT,CASSQGWDSNEKLFF
TRBJ2-3,TRBV2,NA,NA,TGTGCCAGCACGGCGACCATCCGGACTACTAGCACAGATACGCAGTATTTT,CASTATIRTTSTDTQYF
TRBJ2-2,TRBV18,NA,NA,TGTGCCAGCTCACTTAGGACAGTGAACACCGGGGAGCTGTTTTTT,CASSLRTVNTGELFF
TRBJ2-2,TRBV10-3,few,TRBD1,TGTGCCATCAGCCGAACGACAGGGGGCTCGAACACCGGGGAGCTGTTTTTT,CAISRTTGGSNTGELFF
TRBJ2-1,TRBV27,once,TRBD2,TGTGCCAGCAGTTTTTACTCGACTAGCGGGGGGGCCGGGGAGCAGTTCTTC,CASSFYSTSGGAGEQFF